This T cell receptor (beta chain) was captured in a study of CD8+ T cells in alopecia areata. Indicated treatment: oral pan-JAK inhibitor, 5-10 mg twice daily. Germline V lookup: CDR1 WSHSY, CDR2 SAAADI. CDR3 length equals 11 residues. Trimming cost V 7 bases and J 9 bases, with 10 bases left between them. RNA was isolated and reverse transcribed to cDNA, the sequencing template. Some clones are missing from TCRdb's copy, which holds only in-frame ones; the method was immunoSEQ multiplex PCR. The sample lists about 64,000 clones; approximately 44% were seen once. Here the sequenced sample was CD8+ T cells sorted from blood, taken between weeks 36 and 40, from a patient treated with tofacitinib. The sequence was collected from a human donor with alopecia areata. The rearrangement links TRBV10-2 to TRBJ2-1; D remains unclear. CDR3 region: CASNLLGEQFF. The DNA of the CDR3 is TGCGCCAGCAACCTGCTGGGTGAGCAGTTCTTC.